A single sample gave rise to the 4 T cell receptor beta chains below, sequenced in a study of cytomegalovirus exposure and HLA in healthy donors (dated by TCRdb to the late 2010s). The library was obtained by the immunoSEQ multiplex PCR assay. TCRdb limited this immuneACCESS table to in-frame rearrangements with V and J called. A share of clones is missing; checked studies link under half to unresolved V genes, and the rest is unexplained. The sample contains more than 70,000 clones, about 94% of them found a single time. Of the sample, 1% is held by the ten largest clones. The sequenced sample consisted of PBMCs. The receptors originated from a woman younger than 30 in good health and CMV-seronegative.

J is TRBJ2-1 and V is TRBV11-2; TRBD2 aligns across 8 bases. The CDR3 spans 15 residues. Germline CDR1 SGHAT, CDR2 FQNNGV. V lost 7 bases to trimming and J lost 4 bases; unmatched junction nucleotides: 9. The CDR3 DNA is TGTGCCAGCACCCTACTAGCGGATAAATACAATGAGCAGTTCTTC. This encodes CASTLLADKYNEQFF.

V is TRBV6-1 and J is TRBJ2-1; TRBD2 aligns across 13 bases. V lost 7 bases to trimming and J lost 10 bases; unmatched junction nucleotides: 7. Germline CDR1 reads MNHNS; CDR2 reads SASEGT. The CDR3 spans 14 residues. The CDR3 DNA reads TGTGCCAGCACCACGGGACTAGCGGGACCAGAGCAGTTCTTC. This codes for CASTTGLAGPEQFF.

The V call is TRBV7-9, the J call TRBJ1-4, with 7 bases identical to TRBD1. The CDR3 runs 16 residues. The V gene end was trimmed by 5 bases and the J gene end by 4 bases; junction bases not matched to a gene: 10. Germline assignment: CDR1 SEHNR and CDR2 FQNEAQ (reference sequence). CDR3 nucleotides: TGTGCCAGCAGCCGACCCCGGGACAGCATTAATGAAAAACTGTTTTTT. Protein: CASSRPRDSINEKLFF.

V is TRBV9 and J is TRBJ1-2; D is perhaps TRBD1 (5 bases). The CDR3 loop spans 17 amino acids. The ends were cut back, 0 bases at V and 2 bases at J, with 17 bases in the middle. Germline CDR1 is SGDLS and CDR2 is YYNGEE. CDR3 sequence: CASSVAASTVPNYGYTF. As DNA, the CDR3 is TGTGCCAGCAGCGTAGCCGCTTCGACAGTCCCCAACTATGGCTACACCTTC.